The text below deals with one T cell receptor beta chain. Using immunoSEQ multiplex PCR, the repertoire was profiled, and TCRdb retains in-frame clones only, with some absent. Found here are about 120,000 clones, about 87% of them singletons; the top ten hold less than 3.5%. The sample originates from a study of control samples from healthy donors and cancer patients. V was shortened by 0 bases and J by 0 bases, with 10 bases between the two germline ends. This CDR3 region has 16 residues. The TCR originated in a man in his forties in good health. Input material: blood. The chain recombines TRBV5-3 with TRBJ2-1, with D maybe TRBD2 (5 bases). TRBV5-3 falls under the ORF class, with uncertain function. Here the CDR3 DNA reads TGTGCCAGAAGCTTGGCCGGGGTTAGCTCCTACAATGAGCAGTTCTTC. Residues: CARSLAGVSSYNEQFF.